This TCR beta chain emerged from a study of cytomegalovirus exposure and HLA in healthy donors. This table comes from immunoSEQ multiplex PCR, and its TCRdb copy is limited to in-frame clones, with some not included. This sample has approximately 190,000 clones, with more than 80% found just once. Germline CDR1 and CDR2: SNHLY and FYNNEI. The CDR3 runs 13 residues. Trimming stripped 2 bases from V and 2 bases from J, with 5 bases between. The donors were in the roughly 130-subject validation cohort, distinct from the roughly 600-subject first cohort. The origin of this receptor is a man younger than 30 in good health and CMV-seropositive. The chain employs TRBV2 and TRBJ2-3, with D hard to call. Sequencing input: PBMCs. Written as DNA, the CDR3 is TGTGCCAGCAGTGAAACAGACACAGATACGCAGTATTTT. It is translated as CASSETDTDTQYF.